This is a list of T cell receptor beta chains from one sample in a study of Ad26.COV2.S vaccination and SARS-CoV-2 variants. Profiled with immunoSEQ multiplex PCR; TCRdb holds only in-frame clones, not every one. The sample carries 410,000 or so clones, 80% to 95% recorded once. The sequenced sample was peripheral blood, obtained in a trial of Ad26.COV2.S vaccine versus placebo. The receptors originated from a person between 18 and 59 years old who received the Ad26.COV2.S COVID-19 vaccine or a placebo. Each CDR3 is given with its conserved first and last residue. Fields, in order: D gene, clone size, V gene, J gene, CDR3 protein, CDR3 DNA. The D gene is left open where the match is weak. Clone size is given for some rows only: seen once, a few or many times, or a class if the clone is expanded.

-	-	TRBV7-8	TRBJ1-2	CASSLSSNWGYTF	TGTGCCAGCAGCTTAAGCTCAAACTGGGGGTACACCTTC
-	-	TRBV7-9	TRBJ1-4	CASSPRVPNEKLFF	TGTGCCAGCAGCCCCAGGGTTCCTAATGAAAAACTGTTTTTT
TRBD2	-	TRBV7-9	TRBJ2-3	CASSLVAGSTDTQYF	TGTGCCAGCAGCTTGGTAGCGGGGTCCACAGATACGCAGTATTTT
TRBD1	-	TRBV10-3	TRBJ2-5	CAMSTGGGETQYF	TGTGCCATGTCGACAGGGGGCGGGGAGACCCAGTACTTC
-	once	TRBV7-2	TRBJ1-2	CASSLANNYGTSRFYGYTF	TGTGCCAGCAGCTTAGCGAATAATTATGGGACATCGAGATTCTATGGCTACACCTTC
-	once	TRBV4-3	TRBJ2-4	CASSQELAKNIQYF	TGCGCCAGCAGCCAAGAATTAGCCAAAAACATTCAGTACTTC
-	-	TRBV11-2	TRBJ2-3	CASSSRLDTQYF	TGTGCCAGCAGCTCCAGGCTTGATACGCAGTATTTT
TRBD2	-	TRBV5-1	TRBJ2-5	CASSIGTSGGQETQYF	TGCGCCAGCAGCATAGGGACTAGCGGGGGGCAAGAGACCCAGTACTTC
TRBD1	-	TRBV15	TRBJ1-1	CATSRDRAEAFF	TGTGCCACCAGCAGGGACAGGGCTGAAGCTTTCTTT
-	-	TRBV5-5	TRBJ2-7	CASSPRYSYEQYF	TGTGCCAGCAGCCCCCGGTACAGCTACGAGCAGTACTTC
-	-	TRBV2	TRBJ1-4	CASTGSNEKLFF	TGTGCCAGCACGGGGAGTAATGAAAAACTGTTTTTT
-	-	TRBV13	TRBJ2-1	CASSLEGVSYNEQFF	TGTGCCAGCAGCCTAGAGGGGGTATCCTACAATGAGCAGTTCTTC
-	-	TRBV5-1	TRBJ1-1	CASRPQSGNTEAFF	TGCGCCAGCAGACCCCAATCGGGGAACACTGAAGCTTTCTTT
TRBD1	-	TRBV13	TRBJ1-1	CASSPGTGGGFEAFF	TGTGCCAGCAGCCCCGGGACAGGGGGGGGGTTCGAAGCTTTCTTT
-	few	TRBV19	TRBJ1-5	CASLVGAPGNQPQHF	TGTGCCAGTCTAGTAGGGGCCCCGGGCAATCAGCCCCAGCATTTT
-	-	TRBV5-4	TRBJ1-2	CASSSNLVAINYGYTF	TGTGCCAGCAGCTCCAATCTGGTGGCCATCAACTATGGCTACACCTTC
-	-	TRBV28	TRBJ2-7	CASSSVGTLGYEQYF	TGTGCCAGCAGTAGCGTCGGGACTTTGGGCTACGAGCAGTACTTC
TRBD1	once	TRBV7-2	TRBJ2-7	CASSPRTGETYEQYF	TGTGCCAGCAGCCCCCGGACAGGGGAAACCTACGAGCAGTACTTC
TRBD2	-	TRBV7-9	TRBJ2-1	CASSPGGNEQFF	TGTGCCAGCAGTCCGGGGGGTAATGAGCAGTTCTTC
TRBD1	-	TRBV5-6	TRBJ2-7	CASSLQGKTLYEQYF	TGTGCCAGCAGCTTACAGGGGAAAACCCTCTACGAGCAGTACTTC
TRBD2	-	TRBV30	TRBJ2-3	CAWTLAGSTDTQYF	TGTGCCTGGACCTTAGCGGGGTCCACAGATACGCAGTATTTT
-	-	TRBV7-2	TRBJ2-7	CASSLGVLGTHYEQYF	TGTGCCAGCAGCTTAGGAGTTCTAGGGACCCACTACGAGCAGTACTTC
-	-	TRBV29-1	TRBJ2-3	CSVATGDTQYF	TGCAGCGTTGCCACAGGGGATACGCAGTATTTT
-	few	TRBV6-5	TRBJ1-2	CASGDGASYGYTF	TGTGCCAGCGGGGACGGAGCTTCCTATGGCTACACCTTC
TRBD1	-	TRBV7-2	TRBJ2-1	CASSLGQGFRPNEQFF	TGTGCCAGCAGCTTGGGACAGGGATTTAGGCCCAATGAGCAGTTCTTC
-	-	TRBV6-5	TRBJ2-3	CASSPRPDTQYF	TGTGCCAGCTCCCCTAGACCAGATACGCAGTATTTT
-	-	TRBV7-8	TRBJ2-7	CASSQIPGNEQYF	TGTGCCAGCAGCCAAATCCCGGGGAACGAGCAGTACTTC
-	-	TRBV5-8	TRBJ1-5	CASSSRLSEHF	TGTGCCAGCAGCTCGCGGCTGTCGGAGCATTTT
-	-	TRBV18	TRBJ2-1	CASATRNNEQFF	TGTGCCAGCGCGACACGAAACAATGAGCAGTTCTTC
TRBD1	-	TRBV9	TRBJ1-2	CASRRTGSGYTF	TGTGCCAGCAGGCGGACAGGGAGTGGCTACACCTTC
-	-	TRBV6-2/TRBV6-3	TRBJ1-5	CASSYSMDSPNQPQHF	TGTGCCAGCAGTTACTCGATGGACAGCCCCAATCAGCCCCAGCATTTT
-	-	TRBV7-2	TRBJ2-1	CASSSRQGSYNEQFF	TGTGCCAGCAGCTCCCGGCAGGGCTCCTACAATGAGCAGTTCTTC
-	-	TRBV5-6	TRBJ1-2	CASSLASGLNYGYTF	TGTGCCAGCAGCTTGGCCTCGGGACTTAACTATGGCTACACCTTC
-	-	TRBV6-2/TRBV6-3	TRBJ2-7	CASSLRGGGRPYEQYF	TGTGCCAGCAGCCTCCGAGGGGGGGGACGTCCCTACGAGCAGTACTTC
TRBD1	-	TRBV20-1	TRBJ2-7	CSAIDRGYYEQYF	TGCAGTGCTATTGACAGGGGATACTACGAGCAGTACTTC
-	-	TRBV5-6	TRBJ2-7	CASSSTYEQYF	TGTGCCAGCAGCTCGACATACGAGCAGTACTTC
-	-	TRBV7-8	TRBJ2-4	CASSQPQDRKNIQYF	TGTGCCAGCAGCCAACCTCAGGACCGTAAAAACATTCAGTACTTC
-	-	TRBV13	TRBJ2-2	CASSPGSGELFF	TGTGCCAGCAGCCCAGGGTCCGGGGAGCTGTTTTTT
-	-	TRBV3-1/TRBV3-2	TRBJ2-7	CASSAGWRGEQYF	TGTGCCAGCTCGGCAGGGTGGCGAGGCGAGCAGTACTTC
-	-	TRBV24-1	TRBJ2-1	CATRSRYNEQFF	TGTGCCACCAGAAGCAGGTACAATGAGCAGTTCTTC
-	-	TRBV7-9	TRBJ1-2	CASSLGSYGYTF	TGTGCCAGCAGCTTAGGGTCCTATGGCTACACCTTC
TRBD1	-	TRBV5-6	TRBJ2-7	CASTIQGTTYEQYF	TGTGCCAGCACCATACAGGGGACCACCTACGAGCAGTACTTC
-	-	TRBV29-1	TRBJ2-5	CSVELSGQAQETQYF	TGCAGCGTTGAACTGTCCGGGCAGGCCCAAGAGACCCAGTACTTC
TRBD1	-	TRBV4-3	TRBJ2-6	CASSPQGPSSGANVLTF	TGCGCCAGCAGCCCACAGGGGCCCAGTTCTGGGGCCAACGTCCTGACTTTC
-	-	TRBV6-5	TRBJ2-5	CASSHRVDRPETQYF	TGTGCCAGCAGCCACCGTGTTGACAGGCCAGAGACCCAGTACTTC
-	-	TRBV6-2/TRBV6-3	TRBJ1-1	CASSHFTGMNTEAFF	TGTGCCAGCAGCCATTTCACAGGGATGAACACTGAAGCTTTCTTT
-	-	TRBV28	TRBJ1-5	CASSSVPSNQPQHF	TGTGCCAGCAGCTCCGTTCCTAGCAATCAGCCCCAGCATTTT
-	-	TRBV12-3/TRBV12-4	TRBJ1-2	CASSLMRYGYTF	TGTGCCAGCAGTTTAATGCGGTATGGCTACACCTTC
-	-	TRBV5-4	TRBJ1-1	CASSFSAGFEAFF	TGTGCCAGCAGCTTTTCCGCAGGCTTTGAAGCTTTCTTT
TRBD2	-	TRBV7-2	TRBJ2-5	CASSLAGGQETQYF	TGTGCCAGCAGCTTAGCGGGGGGGCAAGAGACCCAGTACTTC
-	-	TRBV7-2	TRBJ2-7	CASSLGPTSSYEQYF	TGTGCCAGCAGCCTCGGACCGACCAGCTCCTACGAGCAGTACTTC
TRBD2	-	TRBV4-3	TRBJ2-3	CASSQSKLAGRDHTQYF	TGCGCCAGCAGCCAATCGAAACTAGCGGGGCGAGATCATACGCAGTATTTT
-	-	TRBV9	TRBJ2-1	CASRSPRAGDNEQFF	TGTGCCAGCAGAAGCCCTAGGGCCGGGGACAATGAGCAGTTCTTC
-	-	TRBV10-1	TRBJ1-3	CASSESGSGNTIYF	TGCGCCAGCAGTGAGTCAGGATCTGGAAACACCATATATTTT
-	-	TRBV18	TRBJ2-5	CASSPSETQYF	TGTGCCAGCTCACCATCTGAGACCCAGTACTTC
-	-	TRBV7-6	TRBJ2-5	CASSLAQSFRGGETQYF	TGTGCCAGCAGCTTAGCGCAGTCTTTCCGGGGAGGAGAGACCCAGTACTTC
TRBD1	-	TRBV14	TRBJ1-5	CASSHGTDQPQHF	TGTGCCAGCAGCCACGGGACAGATCAGCCCCAGCATTTT
-	-	TRBV5-6	TRBJ2-6	CASNLVNRHLSGANVLTF	TGTGCCAGCAACCTTGTGAACAGGCACCTCTCTGGGGCCAACGTCCTGACTTTC
TRBD1	-	TRBV4-3	TRBJ1-2	CASSQDRGAYGYTF	TGCGCCAGCAGCCAGGACAGGGGGGCCTATGGCTACACCTTC
-	-	TRBV5-1	TRBJ2-3	CASSYSADTQYF	TGCGCCAGCAGCTATAGCGCCGATACGCAGTATTTT